This record covers a single T cell receptor beta chain. The antigen is undetermined. This sample is drawn from a study of PD-1 blockade in classical Hodgkin lymphoma. With 7 bases removed from V and 7 bases from J, the gap between germline ends came to 20 bases. This CDR3 spans 14 amino acids. Per germline, CDR1 LNHDA and CDR2 SQIVND (reference sequence). The repertoire was sequenced with immunoSEQ multiplex PCR; TCRdb's copy has only in-frame clones and lacks some. There are 130,000 to 150,000 clones in the sample; around four fifths occur only once, and 7% to 9.5% lies in the top ten. In every patient, relapse followed autologous stem cell transplantation, while exposure to brentuximab vedotin differed. Study-level points and caveats: CD4+ but not CD8+ TCR diversity rose significantly by C4D1. There remain no defined causes for the repertoire differences, which possibly reflect disease activity or prior therapy.

Sequenced material: peripheral blood mononuclear cells (PBMCs), taken before the second cycle of nivolumab. The gene calls are TRBV19 and TRBJ2-7; D is possibly TRBD1 or TRBD2 (6 bases each). The origin of this receptor is a human donor with classical Hodgkin lymphoma. CDR3 nucleotide sequence: TGTGCCAGTATGGGGGGCTCCAGGTACGGTGAGCAGTACTTC. This codes for CASMGGSRYGEQYF.